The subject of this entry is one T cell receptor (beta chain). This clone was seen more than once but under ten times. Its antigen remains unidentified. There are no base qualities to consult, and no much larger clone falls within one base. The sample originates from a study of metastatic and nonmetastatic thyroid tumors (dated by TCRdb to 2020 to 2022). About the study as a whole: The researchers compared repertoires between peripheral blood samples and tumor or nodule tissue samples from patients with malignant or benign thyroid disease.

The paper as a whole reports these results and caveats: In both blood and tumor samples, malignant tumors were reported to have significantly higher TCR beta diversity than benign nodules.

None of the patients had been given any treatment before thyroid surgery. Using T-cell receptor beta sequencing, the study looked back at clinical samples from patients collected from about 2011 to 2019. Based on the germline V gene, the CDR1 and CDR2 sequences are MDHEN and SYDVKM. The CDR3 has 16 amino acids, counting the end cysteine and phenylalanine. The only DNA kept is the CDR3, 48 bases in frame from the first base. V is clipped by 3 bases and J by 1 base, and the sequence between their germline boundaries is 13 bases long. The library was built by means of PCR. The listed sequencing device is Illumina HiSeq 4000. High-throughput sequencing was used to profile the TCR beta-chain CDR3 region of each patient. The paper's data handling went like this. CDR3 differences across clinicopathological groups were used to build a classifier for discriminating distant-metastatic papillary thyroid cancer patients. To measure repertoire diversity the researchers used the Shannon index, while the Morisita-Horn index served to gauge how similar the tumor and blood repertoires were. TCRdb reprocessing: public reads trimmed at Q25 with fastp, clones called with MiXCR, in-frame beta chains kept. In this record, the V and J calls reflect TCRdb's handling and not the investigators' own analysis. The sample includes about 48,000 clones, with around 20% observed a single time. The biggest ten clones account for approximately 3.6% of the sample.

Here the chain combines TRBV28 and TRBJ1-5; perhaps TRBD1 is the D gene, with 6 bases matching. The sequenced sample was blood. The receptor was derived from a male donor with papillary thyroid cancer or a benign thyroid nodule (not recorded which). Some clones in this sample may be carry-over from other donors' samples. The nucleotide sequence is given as TGTGCCAGCAGTTTTGGACAGACGTGGAGCAATCAGCCCCAGCATTTT. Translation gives CASSFGQTWSNQPQHF.